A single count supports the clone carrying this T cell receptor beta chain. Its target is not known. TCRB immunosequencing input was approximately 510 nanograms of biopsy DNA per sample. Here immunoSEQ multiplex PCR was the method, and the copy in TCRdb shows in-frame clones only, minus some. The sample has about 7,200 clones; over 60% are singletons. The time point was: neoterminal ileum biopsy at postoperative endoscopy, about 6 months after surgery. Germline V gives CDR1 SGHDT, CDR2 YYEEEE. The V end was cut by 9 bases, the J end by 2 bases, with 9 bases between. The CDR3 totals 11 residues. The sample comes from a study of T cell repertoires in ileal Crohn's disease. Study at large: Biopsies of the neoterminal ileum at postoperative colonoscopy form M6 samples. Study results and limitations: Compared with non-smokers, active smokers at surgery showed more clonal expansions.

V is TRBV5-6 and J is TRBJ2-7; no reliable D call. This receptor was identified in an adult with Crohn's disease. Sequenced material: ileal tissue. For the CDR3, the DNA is TGTGCCACCCAAACAGCCTACGAGCAGTACTTC. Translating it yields CATQTAYEQYF.